Below, one T cell receptor (beta chain) is given with its context. Both 60 Vbeta primers and 13 Jbeta primers went into the PCR. Generated by immunoSEQ multiplex PCR, the TCRdb table keeps only in-frame clones and is missing some. This repertoire shows about 160,000 clones, about four fifths found once; its top ten account for around 4.3%. This entry is derived from a study of cytomegalovirus exposure and HLA in healthy donors. The germline V gene encodes CDR1 MNHEY and CDR2 SVGAGI. The CDR3 totals 14 residues. J lost 6 bases, V lost 7 bases, and 7 bases had no gene match. The chain carries TRBV6-5 and TRBJ2-3, with 10 bases fitting TRBD1. This clonotype was obtained from a man aged 30 to 45 in good health and CMV-seronegative. The sample was PBMCs. The DNA of the CDR3 is TGTGCCAGCACCCGAGGACAGGGGGAGGATACGCAGTATTTT. Translated, it gives CASTRGQGEDTQYF.